Listed below are T cell receptor beta chains from one sample, sequenced in a study of beta chain features in type 1 diabetes. Assay: immunoSEQ multiplex PCR; the TCRdb copy retains only in-frame clones and omits some. The data contain 300,000 to 350,000 clones, roughly 14% of them singletons. The specimen was naive CD4+ T cells from blood. All receptors derive from a woman under 30 with type 1 diabetes. Both conserved end residues are part of each CDR3. A D gene is named only where the DNA matches it firmly. Some rows mark clone size as missing; the rest say once, few, many or name a class of expanded clone.

CDR3 length	clone size	D gene	V gene	J gene	CDR3 protein	CDR3 DNA
15	NA	NA	TRBV30	TRBJ2-5	CAWRRDSSRVETQYF	TGTGCCTGGAGGCGAGACAGTTCCAGGGTGGAGACCCAGTACTTC
16	NA	TRBD2	TRBV6-6	TRBJ2-5	CASSYLGLAEQETQYF	TGTGCCAGCAGTTACTTGGGACTAGCGGAGCAAGAGACCCAGTACTTC
15	NA	TRBD1	TRBV28	TRBJ2-4	CASRETGVAKNIQYF	TGTGCCAGCAGGGAAACAGGGGTAGCCAAAAACATTCAGTACTTC
17	few	NA	TRBV27	TRBJ1-5	CASSPRLDRSSNQPQHF	TGTGCCAGCAGCCCCCGCCTGGACAGATCTAGCAATCAGCCCCAGCATTTT
16	few	NA	TRBV18	TRBJ2-1	CASSPFSGIGGNEQFF	TGTGCCAGCTCACCATTTTCGGGCATAGGGGGCAATGAGCAGTTCTTC
14	NA	NA	TRBV29-1	TRBJ2-7	CSVEDSGVGEKQYF	TGCAGCGTTGAAGATTCAGGGGTTGGGGAAAAGCAGTACTTC
15	few	NA	TRBV7-3	TRBJ2-6	CASSFSRAGANVLTF	TGTGCCAGCAGCTTCAGCAGGGCGGGGGCCAACGTCCTGACTTTC
15	few	NA	TRBV30	TRBJ2-7	CAWRGTRLSSYEQYF	TGTGCCTGGAGGGGGACACGTTTAAGCTCCTACGAGCAGTACTTC
14	NA	TRBD1	TRBV19	TRBJ2-3	CASSDRSSTDTQYF	TGTGCCAGTTCGGACAGGTCAAGCACAGATACGCAGTATTTT
14	few	NA	TRBV29-1	TRBJ1-3	CSVSRTEEGNTIYF	TGCAGCGTTTCCCGGACAGAAGAGGGGAACACCATATATTTT
11	few	NA	TRBV30	TRBJ2-5	CAWSLSGTPNF	TGTGCCTGGAGCCTCTCCGGGACTCCGAACTTC
15	NA	NA	TRBV7-9	TRBJ1-5	CASSSDTHQYQPQHF	TGTGCCAGCAGCTCAGACACCCATCAGTATCAGCCCCAGCATTTT
13	NA	TRBD1	TRBV29-1	TRBJ1-1	CSVERTGNTEAFF	TGCAGCGTTGAACGGACAGGGAACACTGAAGCTTTCTTT
15	NA	NA	TRBV2	TRBJ2-5	CASSAQGGSQETQYF	TGTGCCAGCAGTGCCCAGGGGGGCAGTCAAGAGACCCAGTACTTC
14	few	TRBD2	TRBV5-4	TRBJ2-7	CASTLGLGEGEQYF	TGTGCCAGCACCTTGGGACTAGGAGAGGGCGAGCAGTACTTC
15	few	NA	TRBV27	TRBJ2-7	CASSLLSRGAYEQYF	TGTGCCAGCAGTTTACTATCTAGGGGCGCCTACGAGCAGTACTTC
15	NA	NA	TRBV19	TRBJ2-1	CASSIVGSVSNEQFF	TGTGCCAGTAGTATTGTCGGGAGCGTTTCCAATGAGCAGTTCTTC
15	NA	TRBD2	TRBV5-6	TRBJ2-3	CASSLLGLAGDTQYF	TGTGCCAGCAGCTTGTTGGGACTAGCGGGAGATACGCAGTATTTT
16	NA	TRBD2	TRBV28	TRBJ2-1	CASSSPGLAELNEQFF	TGTGCCAGCAGCTCGCCGGGGCTAGCGGAACTCAATGAGCAGTTCTTC
13	few	NA	TRBV6-5	TRBJ2-5	CASRSQGRETQYF	TGTGCCAGCAGGAGTCAGGGCAGGGAGACCCAGTACTTC
17	NA	NA	TRBV5-4	TRBJ2-7	CASSTTRTRAGVGEQYF	TGTGCCAGCAGCACCACCCGTACCAGAGCAGGGGTTGGCGAGCAGTACTTC
11	NA	NA	TRBV28	TRBJ2-1	CASTLSREQFF	TGTGCCAGCACCCTATCGCGGGAGCAGTTCTTC
12	NA	NA	TRBV19	TRBJ1-1	CASSNRGTEAFF	TGTGCCAGTAGTAATAGGGGCACTGAAGCTTTCTTT
14	few	NA	TRBV5-6	TRBJ1-2	CASSPIRGIYGYTF	TGTGCCAGCAGCCCCATTAGAGGTATCTATGGCTACACCTTC
14	NA	NA	TRBV4-3	TRBJ2-2	CASSQLGASGELFF	TGCGCCAGCAGCCAACTAGGGGCGAGCGGGGAGCTGTTTTTT
15	few	TRBD1	TRBV15	TRBJ2-5	CATGRDRGAQETQYF	TGTGCCACCGGGAGGGACAGGGGGGCCCAAGAGACCCAGTACTTC
14	few	TRBD1	TRBV4-1	TRBJ2-7	CASSPRTGAVEQYF	TGCGCCAGCAGCCCGAGGACAGGGGCAGTGGAGCAGTACTTC